The 28 T cell receptor beta chains below all came from one sample that was sequenced in a study of blood T cells in healthy people across ages. Combining a sample-barcoded 5' primer with a J-beta primer mix, a second PCR ran for about 7 to 11 cycles. TCRdb recomputed calls from the 5' RACE reads with MiXCR, one row per CDR3 protein. The sample yields around 970,000 distinct CDR3 sequences, about 51% seen once. The specimen sequenced was blood. The receptors were sampled from a woman aged 55-70 years in good health.

V usage is TRBV24-1 and J usage is TRBJ2-1; the D gene is possibly TRBD2 (5 bases). Trimming stripped 6 bases from V and 5 bases from J, with 10 bases between. CDR1 is KGHDR, CDR2 SFDVKD, per germline. The CDR3 is 13 residues long. Written as DNA, the CDR3 is TGTGCCACCAGTATCCCGGGAAACAATGAGCAGTTCTTC. It yields the protein CATSIPGNNEQFF.

This chain links TRBV28 with TRBJ2-7; D unclear. The V end was cut by 2 bases, the J end by 7 bases, with 18 bases between. This CDR3 has 15 residues. Germline V gives CDR1 MDHEN, CDR2 SYDVKM. The CDR3 coding sequence is TGTGCCAGCAGTTTAGTAGAGCTCTCCTACAATGAGCAGTACTTC. Translating gives CASSLVELSYNEQYF.

V gene TRBV20-1 combines with J gene TRBJ2-7, with 9 bases matching TRBD1. V lost 1 base and J lost 4; bases outside the gene matches: 8. Germline V gives CDR1 DFQATT, CDR2 SNEGSKA (reference sequence). The CDR3 runs 15 residues. The CDR3 region has the DNA TGCAGTGCTAGAGTTCCGGGACAGGGAATATACGAGCAGTACTTC. It codes for CSARVPGQGIYEQYF.

The chain couples TRBV7-8 to TRBJ2-1; 13 positions match TRBD2. From germline, CDR1 is SGHVS and CDR2 FQNEAQ. The CDR3 contains 17 residues. Trimming removed 3 bases from V and 2 bases from J; junction bases left unmatched: 4. The DNA of the CDR3 is TGTGCCAGCAGCTTGAGACTAGCGGGAGGCACCTACAATGAGCAGTTCTTC. Protein sequence: CASSLRLAGGTYNEQFF.

This rearrangement joins TRBV27 to TRBJ2-2; tentatively, D is TRBD1 or TRBD2 (5 bases each). Germline CDR1 MNHEY, CDR2 SMNVEV (reference sequence). Trimming took off 6 bases at V and 0 bases at J, with 11 bases between the two ends. The CDR3 is 15 amino acids. CDR3 loop: CASSKRGPNTGELFF. The CDR3, as DNA: TGTGCCAGCAGCAAACGGGGCCCGAACACCGGGGAGCTGTTTTTT.

The chain is built from TRBV7-3 and TRBJ2-1, with 7 bases aligning to TRBD2. The germline V gene encodes CDR1 SGHTA and CDR2 FQGTGA. After removal of 6 bases from V and 0 bases from J, the junction contained 8 bases not matched to a gene. There are 16 residues in the CDR3. CDR3 DNA: TGTGCCAGCAGTGTTAGAAGCGGGAACTCCTACAATGAGCAGTTCTTC. Its translation: CASSVRSGNSYNEQFF. The whole variable domain, remainder taken from reference TRBV7-3 and TRBJ2-1, is GAGVSQTPSNKVTEKGKYVELRCDPISGHTALYWYRQSLGQGPEFLIYFQGTGAADDSGLPNDRFFAVRPEGSVSTLKIQRTERGDSAVYLCASSVRSGNSYNEQFFGPGTRLTVL.

V is TRBV20-1 and J is TRBJ2-7, with 8 bases identical to TRBD2. V shed 3 bases and J 0 bases; nucleotides not matched to a gene: 13. CDR3 length: 17 amino acids. CDR1 is DFQATT and CDR2 is SNEGSKA in the germline V gene (reference sequence). CDR3 amino acids: CSARGDGRVLSSYEQYF. The CDR3 nucleotides are TGCAGTGCTAGGGGGGACGGGAGGGTCCTTAGCTCCTACGAGCAGTACTTC.

The chain joins TRBV5-1 to TRBJ2-7; 8 nucleotides match TRBD1. Germline-derived CDR1 and CDR2 are SGHRS and YFSETQ. The CDR3 loop spans 14 amino acids. V lost 7 bases and J lost 6; bases outside the gene matches: 12. The CDR3 reads CASRQGRENSEQYF. The CDR3 nucleotides read TGCGCCAGCCGACAGGGGAGAGAGAACAGCGAGCAGTACTTC.

Comments on this clonotype: In this CDR3 the conserved last residue, phenylalanine or tryptophan, is missing, so a read error is likely. J is TRBJ2-1 and V is TRBV2; D ambiguous. CDR1 and CDR2 from the germline V gene are SNHLY and FYNNEI. CDR3 size: 12 residues. V was pared by 6 bases and J by 8 bases, with 11 bases between. In DNA form, the CDR3 reads TGTGCCAGCAGCGGACCTGGGCATGAGCAGTTCCTC. Residues: CASSGPGHEQFL.

A note on this clonotype: A read error may produce the germline difference seen at one junction end. The chain recombines TRBV7-8 with TRBJ1-5; D not certain. The CDR3 totals 15 residues. The germline V gene encodes CDR1 SGHVS and CDR2 FQNEAQ. CDR3 sequence (DNA): TGTGCCAGCAGCATAGCGGAGGTTCCTTATCAGCCCCAGCATTTT. Its translation: CASSIAEVPYQPQHF.

The chain couples TRBV6-2 or TRBV6-3 to TRBJ2-6, with D tentatively TRBD1 (7 bases). CDR1 MNHEY and CDR2 SVGEGT come from the germline V gene. The CDR3 runs to 17 residues. V was clipped by 6 bases and J by 0 bases, with 15 bases between them. The CDR3 region has the DNA TGTGCCAGCAGCGCAGGGGGGCGGGACTCTGGGGCCAACGTCCTGACTTTC. It is translated as CASSAGGRDSGANVLTF.

V and J are TRBV4-1 and TRBJ2-3, with 8 bases that match TRBD2. In germline, CDR1 is MGHRA, CDR2 YSYEKL. The CDR3 length is 17 residues. Trimming removed 0 bases from V and 2 bases from J; junction bases left unmatched: 7. As DNA, the CDR3 is TGCGCCAGCAGCCAAGAGATCGGGAGGGCCCCCACAGATACGCAGTATTTT. Translating gives CASSQEIGRAPTDTQYF.

This clonotype has at least ten counts. The chain couples TRBV29-1 to TRBJ2-3; 8 nucleotides agree with TRBD2. Unmatched junction bases numbered 6, after V lost 7 bases and J lost 0 bases. From germline, CDR1 is SQVTM and CDR2 ANQGSEA. The CDR3 is 14 amino acids. CDR3 DNA: TGCAGCGCGCAACTAGCGGCTAGCACAGATACGCAGTATTTT. It specifies CSAQLAASTDTQYF.

V is TRBV20-1 and J is TRBJ2-7; the D is unclear. CDR3 length: 16 amino acids. Trimming pared 0 bases from V and 0 bases from J, leaving 15 bases between. Germline assignment: CDR1 DFQATT and CDR2 SNEGSKA (reference sequence). The CDR3 DNA is TGCAGTGCTAGAGATCTCCCCAGCCTAAGCTCCTACGAGCAGTACTTC. Its translation: CSARDLPSLSSYEQYF.

The rearrangement joins TRBV19 to TRBJ2-5; D not certain. Germline CDR1 reads LNHDA; CDR2 reads SQIVND (reference sequence). V was clipped by 9 bases and J by 2 bases, with 4 bases between them. CDR3 length: 10 residues. This CDR3 reads CARYQETQYF. CDR3 DNA: TGTGCCAGATATCAAGAGACCCAGTACTTC.

This chain links TRBV5-8 with TRBJ2-6; D ambiguous. This CDR3 has 15 residues. CDR1 is SGHTS, CDR2 YDEGEE, per germline. The V end lost 4 bases, the J end lost 0 bases, and 8 bases lay between the germline ends. Here the CDR3 reads CASSATRSGANVLTF. CDR3 DNA: TGTGCCAGCAGCGCGACCCGCTCTGGGGCCAACGTCCTGACTTTC.

J is TRBJ2-5 and V is TRBV14; TRBD1 matches 9 bases. Near its end, the DNA agrees better with TRBJ2-4, so the J call may be wrong. CDR3 size: 18 residues. Germline V gives CDR1 SGHDN, CDR2 FVKESK. CDR3 nucleotide sequence: TGTGCCAGCAGCCAAGCGAACAGGGGGCATGGAGCCAAAAACATTCAGTACTTC. This codes for CASSQANRGHGAKNIQYF.

The V and J genes are TRBV14 and TRBJ2-5, with 9 bases aligning to TRBD2. The J call may be in error: the DNA end matches TRBJ2-7 better. The CDR3 covers 16 residues. Per germline, CDR1 SGHDN and CDR2 FVKESK. As DNA, the CDR3 is TGTGCCAGCAGCCAATATAGCGGGAGTTGGGCCTACGAGCAGTACTTC. It codes for CASSQYSGSWAYEQYF.

This clonotype has a count of ten or more. J is TRBJ2-3 and V is TRBV10-3, with D perhaps TRBD2 (5 bases). The CDR3 totals 13 residues. The V end was cut by 6 bases, the J end by 6 bases, with 13 bases between. CDR1 is ENHRY and CDR2 is SYGVKD in the germline V gene. The CDR3 bases are TGTGCCATCAGCCGCTCACTAGGGGATACGCAGTATTTT. This sequence encodes CAISRSLGDTQYF.

The rearrangement uses TRBV20-1 and TRBJ2-7; D possibly corresponds to TRBD1 (6 bases). With 1 base removed from V and 4 bases from J, the gap between germline ends came to 11 bases. Per the germline V gene, CDR1 is DFQATT and CDR2 is SNEGSKA (reference sequence). The length of the CDR3 is 13 residues. The CDR3 is CSARGDIVYEQYF. In DNA form, the CDR3 reads TGCAGTGCTAGAGGGGACATAGTTTACGAGCAGTACTTC.

The rearrangement uses TRBV15 and TRBJ2-7, with 7 bases matching TRBD1. The CDR3 totals 15 residues. The germline CDR1 and CDR2 sequences are LNHNV and YYDKDF (reference sequence). Trimming cost V 4 bases and J 2 bases; bases outside gene matches: 8. As DNA, the CDR3 is TGTGCCACCAGCATCAGACAGGGATCTCCCTACGAGCAGTACTTC. Protein: CATSIRQGSPYEQYF.

The chain has TRBV28 and TRBJ1-2; D ambiguous. Trimming cost V 6 bases and J 4 bases, with 15 bases left between them. CDR1 and CDR2 (germline): MDHEN, SYDVKM. CDR3 length equals 14 residues. DNA for the CDR3: TGTGCCAGCAGCCCTAACCCCTACCGCTATGGCTACACCTTC. Translated, it gives CASSPNPYRYGYTF.

The chain uses TRBV6-5 and TRBJ2-7; D gene ambiguous. The DNA end favors TRBJ2-5, so the J call may be wrong. This CDR3 region has 14 residues. Germline values: CDR1 MNHEY, CDR2 SVGAGI. The CDR3 sequence is CASRRSPRLETQYF. The CDR3 DNA reads as TGTGCCAGCCGTAGGAGCCCCAGATTGGAGACCCAGTACTTC.

The chain couples TRBV7-2 to TRBJ2-7; 10 positions match TRBD2. After removal of 6 bases from V and 5 bases from J, the junction contained 10 bases not matched to a gene. The germline CDR1 and CDR2 sequences are SGHTA and FQGNSA. CDR3 length: 15 amino acids. The CDR3 DNA is TGTGCCAGCAGTTCCCGAAAAGCGGGAGGGCACGAGCAGTACTTC. This gives the protein CASSSRKAGGHEQYF.

CDR3: CASSPTEGTSEKLFF. CDR3 coding DNA: TGTGCCAGCAGCCCGACGGAGGGGACGAGTGAAAAACTGTTTTTT. V is TRBV9 and J is TRBJ1-4; D might be TRBD1 (5 bases). CDR1 is SGDLS, CDR2 YYNGEE, per germline. This CDR3 contains 15 residues. The V and J ends lost 4 bases and 7 bases respectively, with 17 bases between them.

This clonotype has just a few counts. The chain uses TRBV3-1 and TRBJ2-4; D call uncertain. The end of the DNA is better explained by TRBJ2-7, so the J call may be wrong. This CDR3 region has 14 residues. Germline CDR1 LGHDT, CDR2 YNNKEL (reference sequence). In DNA, the CDR3 is TGTGCCAGCAGCCAAGATAAGCCCCCCTACGAGCAGTACTTC. Amino acid sequence: CASSQDKPPYEQYF.

This clonotype has a handful of counts. The chain combines TRBV7-9 with TRBJ1-1, with D tentatively TRBD1 (5 bases). The CDR3 runs 14 residues. V lost 2 bases and J lost 3, with 10 bases in between. Germline V gene lookup returns CDR1 SEHNR and CDR2 FQNEAQ (reference sequence). The CDR3 spells CASSLLGVDTEAFF. The CDR3 DNA sequence: TGTGCCAGCAGCTTATTGGGGGTTGACACTGAAGCTTTCTTT. The variable domain in full, with the rest retrieved from reference TRBV7-9 and TRBJ1-1, is DTGVSQNPRHKITKRGQNVTFRCDPISEHNRLYWYRQTLGQGPEFLTYFQNEAQLEKSRLLSDRFSAERPKGSFSTLEIQRTEQGDSAMYLCASSLLGVDTEAFFGQGTRLTVV.

The chain links TRBV29-1 to TRBJ2-1, with 8 bases aligning to TRBD2. V dropped 4 bases and J dropped 6; count of bases not matched to a gene: 26. The CDR3 totals 20 residues. Germline CDR1 SQVTM, CDR2 ANQGSEA. CDR3 bases: TGCAGCGTTGCTTCTCAAAGCGGGAGTTTTACTAGGCCTATGCGCAATGAGCAGTTCTTC. Protein: CSVASQSGSFTRPMRNEQFF.